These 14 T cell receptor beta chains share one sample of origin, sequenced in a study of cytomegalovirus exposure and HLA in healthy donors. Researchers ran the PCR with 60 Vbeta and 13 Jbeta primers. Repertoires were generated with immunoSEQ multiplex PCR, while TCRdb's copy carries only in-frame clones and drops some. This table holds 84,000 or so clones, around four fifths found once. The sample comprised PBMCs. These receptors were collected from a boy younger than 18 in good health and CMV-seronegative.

The CDR3 bases are TGCGCCAGCAGCCAAGATTGGAGCTCTGGGGCCAACGTCCTGACTTTC. This encodes CASSQDWSSGANVLTF. The chain employs TRBV4-3 and TRBJ2-6; D ambiguous. V lost 0 bases and J 0 bases, leaving 6 bases between the germline ends. Per the germline V gene, CDR1 is LGHNA and CDR2 is YSLEER. There are 16 residues in the CDR3.

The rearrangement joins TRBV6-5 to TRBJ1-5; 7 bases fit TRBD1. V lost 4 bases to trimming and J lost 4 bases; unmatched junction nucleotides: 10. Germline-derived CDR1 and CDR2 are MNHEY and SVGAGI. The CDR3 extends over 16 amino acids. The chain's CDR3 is CASSSPRGQSNQPQHF. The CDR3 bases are TGTGCCAGCAGTTCGCCTAGGGGGCAGTCAAATCAGCCCCAGCATTTT.

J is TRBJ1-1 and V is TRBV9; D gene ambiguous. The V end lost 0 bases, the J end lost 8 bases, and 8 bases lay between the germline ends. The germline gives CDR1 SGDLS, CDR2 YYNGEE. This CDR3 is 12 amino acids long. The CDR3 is CASSVAREEAFF. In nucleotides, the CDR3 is TGTGCCAGCAGCGTAGCTCGGGAGGAAGCTTTCTTT.

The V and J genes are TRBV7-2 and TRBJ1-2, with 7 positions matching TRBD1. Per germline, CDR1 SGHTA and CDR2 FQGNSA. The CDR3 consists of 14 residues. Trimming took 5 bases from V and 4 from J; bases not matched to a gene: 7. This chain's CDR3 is CASSARQGSYGYTF. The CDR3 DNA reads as TGTGCCAGCAGCGCGAGACAGGGTAGCTATGGCTACACCTTC. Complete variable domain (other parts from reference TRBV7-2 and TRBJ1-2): GAGVSQSPSNKVTEKGKDVELRCDPISGHTALYWYRQSLGQGLEFLIYFQGNSAPDKSGLPSDRFSAERTGGSVSTLTIQRTQQEDSAVYLCASSARQGSYGYTFGSGTRLTVV.

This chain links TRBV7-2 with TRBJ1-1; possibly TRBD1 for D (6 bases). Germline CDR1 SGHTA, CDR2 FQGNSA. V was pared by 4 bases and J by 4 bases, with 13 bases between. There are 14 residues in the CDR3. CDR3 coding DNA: TGTGCCAGCAGCTCCAGGGTCAGGGGCACTGAAGCTTTCTTT. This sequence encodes CASSSRVRGTEAFF.

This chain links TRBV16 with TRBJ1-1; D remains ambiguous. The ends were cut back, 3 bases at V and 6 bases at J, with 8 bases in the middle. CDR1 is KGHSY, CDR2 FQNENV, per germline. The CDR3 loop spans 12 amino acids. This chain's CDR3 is CASSHASPEAFF. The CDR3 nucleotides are TGTGCCAGCAGCCACGCAAGCCCTGAAGCTTTCTTT.

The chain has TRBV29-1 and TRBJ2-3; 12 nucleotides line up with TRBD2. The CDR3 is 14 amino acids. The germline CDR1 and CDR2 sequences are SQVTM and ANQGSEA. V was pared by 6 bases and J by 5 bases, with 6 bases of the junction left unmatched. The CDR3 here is CSVELAGGGDTQYF. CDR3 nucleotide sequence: TGCAGCGTGGAACTAGCGGGAGGAGGAGATACGCAGTATTTT.

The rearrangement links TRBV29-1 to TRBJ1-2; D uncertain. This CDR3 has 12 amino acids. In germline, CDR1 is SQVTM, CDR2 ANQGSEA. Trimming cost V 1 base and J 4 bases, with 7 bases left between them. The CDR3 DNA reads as TGCAGCGTTGAAGGGTCAGGCTATGGCTACACCTTC. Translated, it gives CSVEGSGYGYTF.

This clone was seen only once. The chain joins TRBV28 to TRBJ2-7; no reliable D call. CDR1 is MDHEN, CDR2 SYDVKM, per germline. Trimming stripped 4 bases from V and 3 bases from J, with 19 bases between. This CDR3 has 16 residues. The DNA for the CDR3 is TGTGCCAGCAGTTCGTTGCATGGCACCCCTTACTACGAGCAGTACTTC. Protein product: CASSSLHGTPYYEQYF.

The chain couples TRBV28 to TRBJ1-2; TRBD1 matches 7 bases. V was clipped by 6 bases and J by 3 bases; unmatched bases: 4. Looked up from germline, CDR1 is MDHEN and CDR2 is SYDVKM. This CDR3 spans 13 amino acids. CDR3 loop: CASRIDRDYGYTF. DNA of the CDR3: TGTGCCAGCAGGATAGACAGGGACTATGGCTACACCTTC.

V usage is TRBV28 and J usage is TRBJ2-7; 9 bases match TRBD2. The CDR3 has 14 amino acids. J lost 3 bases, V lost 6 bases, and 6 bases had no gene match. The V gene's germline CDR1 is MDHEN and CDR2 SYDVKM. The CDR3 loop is CASSLAGPFYEQYF. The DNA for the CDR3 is TGTGCCAGCAGCCTAGCGGGACCTTTCTACGAGCAGTACTTC.

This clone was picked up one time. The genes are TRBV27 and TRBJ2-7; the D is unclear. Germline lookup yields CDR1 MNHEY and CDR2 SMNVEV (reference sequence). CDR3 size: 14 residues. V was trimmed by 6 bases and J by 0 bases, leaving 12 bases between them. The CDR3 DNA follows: TGTGCCAGCAGCCCCGTAGTTCCCTCCTACGAGCAGTACTTC. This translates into CASSPVVPSYEQYF.

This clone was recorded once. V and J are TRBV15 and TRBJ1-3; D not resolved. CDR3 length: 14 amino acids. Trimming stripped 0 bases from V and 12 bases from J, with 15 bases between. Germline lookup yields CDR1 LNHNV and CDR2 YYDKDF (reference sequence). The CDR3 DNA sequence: TGTGCCACCAGCAGAGATAAGGCGGCCCTCGACATATATTTT. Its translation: CATSRDKAALDIYF.

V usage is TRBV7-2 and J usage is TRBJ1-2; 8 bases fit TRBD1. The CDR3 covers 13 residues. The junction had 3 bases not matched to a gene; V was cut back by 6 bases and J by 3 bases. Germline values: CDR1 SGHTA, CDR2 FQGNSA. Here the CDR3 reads CASRRQGYYGYTF. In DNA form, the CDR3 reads TGTGCCAGCAGACGACAGGGGTACTATGGCTACACCTTC.